A single sample is the source of the 29 T cell receptor beta chains below, sequenced in a study of CXCR3-negative and CXCR3-positive naive CD8 T cells. cDNA libraries for TRB were generated by 5' RACE incorporating UMI labels. TCRdb re-called the 5' RACE reads; every CDR3 protein appears as one record, without DNA. This sample's clone table lists roughly 80,000 distinct CDR3 sequences. Study-wide results and limits: Hydrophobicity of TRB CDR3s was greater in CXCR3-positive naive cells than in CXCR3-negative naive cells.

Their antigens are not known. Source material: naive CXCR3+ CD8+ T cells from blood. Subset defined: CD45RO-CCR7+CD27+CD95- naive CD8+ T cells expressing CXCR3 (TNR3+). Receptors originate from a human donor in good health. Some clones in this sample may be carry-over from other donors' samples.

The J gene is TRBJ2-7, the V gene TRBV5-1. Germline-derived CDR1 and CDR2 are SGHRS and YFSETQ. CDR3 length: 14 residues. The CDR3 protein is CASSWGDPGYEQYF.

The CDR3 reads CASSYGQGEYTGELFF. The chain uses TRBV6-2 or TRBV6-3 and TRBJ2-2; TCRdb selects TRBD1, and the lack of DNA leaves this call unchecked. Germline values: CDR1 MNHEY, CDR2 SVGEGT. CDR3 length equals 16 residues.

The chain is built from TRBV20-1 and TRBJ2-5; TCRdb calls TRBD1, which cannot be checked without DNA. This CDR3 spans 14 amino acids. In germline, CDR1 is DFQATT, CDR2 SNEGSKA (reference sequence). The CDR3 is CSARRGTIQETQYF.

The chain employs TRBV7-9 and TRBJ1-5; lacking DNA, the TRBD1 call made by TCRdb goes unchecked. Germline lookup yields CDR1 SEHNR and CDR2 FQNEAQ (reference sequence). This CDR3 is built from 14 residues. CDR3 region: CASSSQGSNQPQHF.

The chain recombines TRBV4-1 with TRBJ2-3; the TCRdb D gene call, TRBD1, has no DNA to confirm it. Germline-derived CDR1 and CDR2 are MGHRA and YSYEKL. The CDR3 covers 18 residues. CDR3 protein: CASSQDPVGAFETDTQYF.

V and J are TRBV20-1 and TRBJ1-1; lacking DNA, the TRBD1 call made by TCRdb goes unchecked. The CDR3 sequence is 14 residues long. CDR1 is DFQATT and CDR2 is SNEGSKA in the germline V gene (reference sequence). The CDR3 spells CSARTPGQNTEAFF.

The rearrangement links TRBV23-1 to TRBJ2-7. TRBV23-1 is an ORF, and what it does is uncertain. CDR3 length: 15 residues. CDR3 loop: CASSQSRSDSYEQYF.

The CDR3 here is CASSWATATGELFF. The V and J genes are TRBV5-6 and TRBJ2-2. The CDR3 loop spans 14 amino acids. Germline assignment: CDR1 SGHDT and CDR2 YYEEEE.

J is TRBJ2-1 and V is TRBV5-1. The germline gives CDR1 SGHRS, CDR2 YFSETQ. CDR3 length: 16 amino acids. The CDR3 is CASSFLDSSSYNEQFF.

V is TRBV21-1 and J is TRBJ2-7. TRBV21-1 is noted as a pseudogene. CDR3 length: 13 amino acids. The CDR3 loop reads CASSKGIWNEQYF.

The rearrangement links TRBV5-5 to TRBJ2-7. This CDR3 is built from 13 residues. Germline lookup yields CDR1 SGHKS and CDR2 YYEKEE (reference sequence). CDR3 sequence reads: CASSLVIPSEQYF. The full variable domain, completed using reference TRBV5-5 and TRBJ2-7, is DAGVTQSPTHLIKTRGQQVTLRCSPISGHKSVSWYQQVLGQGPQFIFQYYEKEERGRGNFPDRFSARQFPNYSSELNVNALLLGDSALYLCASSLVIPSEQYFGPGTRLTVT.

The chain joins TRBV19 to TRBJ2-2. The CDR3 is 14 residues long. Germline lookup yields CDR1 LNHDA and CDR2 SQIVND (reference sequence). CDR3: CASSSQDGTGELFF.

The chain joins TRBV5-1 to TRBJ1-1. This CDR3 spans 12 amino acids. Germline assignment: CDR1 SGHRS and CDR2 YFSETQ. CDR3 region: CASSLASTEAFF.

The chain links TRBV28 to TRBJ2-7; there is no DNA to check the TCRdb D call of TRBD1. Germline lookup yields CDR1 MDHEN and CDR2 SYDVKM. The CDR3 length is 17 residues. The CDR3 reads CASSLDPRHGITYEQYF. Combining the CDR3 with reference TRBV28 and TRBJ2-7 gives the whole variable domain DVKVTQSSRYLVKRTGEKVFLECVQDMDHENMFWYRQDPGLGLRLIYFSYDVKMKEKGDIPEGYSVSREKKERFSLILESASTNQTSMYLCASSLDPRHGITYEQYFGPGTRLTVT.

V usage is TRBV5-1 and J usage is TRBJ1-5. This CDR3 has 11 residues. Germline loops: CDR1 SGHRS, CDR2 YFSETQ. The CDR3 loop is CASSPNQPQHF.

The rearrangement joins TRBV9 to TRBJ2-7. The CDR3 has 14 residues. Germline V CDR1 and CDR2: SGDLS, YYNGEE. The CDR3 is CASGSGEESYEQYF. Full variable domain (rest looked up from reference TRBV9 and TRBJ2-7): DSGVTQTPKHLITATGQRVTLRCSPRSGDLSVYWYQQSLDQGLQFLIQYYNGEERAKGNILERFSAQQFPDLHSELNLSSLELGDSALYFCASGSGEESYEQYFGPGTRLTVT.

V gene TRBV28 combines with J gene TRBJ2-7; with no DNA, the TCRdb D assignment of TRBD2 cannot be verified. Germline V gene lookup returns CDR1 MDHEN and CDR2 SYDVKM. The CDR3 contains 15 residues. This chain's CDR3 is CASSFHGLADYEQYF.

The chain is built from TRBV9 and TRBJ2-2. The CDR3 totals 13 residues. Germline CDR1 and CDR2: SGDLS and YYNGEE. The CDR3 spells CASSGRRTGELFF.

This chain joins TRBV28 and TRBJ2-7. CDR3 length equals 13 residues. Germline V gives CDR1 MDHEN, CDR2 SYDVKM. The CDR3: CASRPPDYYEQYF.

V and J are TRBV7-9 and TRBJ2-5; TCRdb returns TRBD1, unconfirmable since there is no DNA. The germline V gene encodes CDR1 SEHNR and CDR2 FQNEAQ (reference sequence). The CDR3 loop spans 15 amino acids. The CDR3 protein is CASSFQGATLETQYF.

The genes are TRBV5-5 and TRBJ2-3. Germline V CDR1 and CDR2: SGHKS, YYEKEE (reference sequence). There are 15 residues in the CDR3. CDR3 in amino acids: CASSTLATSTDTQYF.

This sequence joins TRBV5-1 and TRBJ1-1; the D call of TRBD1 rests on TCRdb alone, since no DNA is present to check it. Germline V gene lookup returns CDR1 SGHRS and CDR2 YFSETQ. This CDR3 comprises 14 residues. CDR3 sequence: CASSSEGSGTEAFF. Drawing the rest from reference TRBV5-1 and TRBJ1-1, the complete variable domain is KAGVTQTPRYLIKTRGQQVTLSCSPISGHRSVSWYQQTPGQGLQFLFEYFSETQRNKGNFPGRFSGRQFSNSRSEMNVSTLELGDSALYLCASSSEGSGTEAFFGQGTRLTVV.

The V and J genes are TRBV29-1 and TRBJ1-2; TCRdb returns TRBD1, unconfirmable since there is no DNA. This CDR3 spans 15 amino acids. CDR1 SQVTM and CDR2 ANQGSEA come from the germline V gene. The CDR3 is CSVEDRQTSNYGYTF.

The J gene is TRBJ2-7, the V gene TRBV21-1; with no DNA, the TCRdb D assignment of TRBD1 cannot be verified. TRBV21-1 is an annotated pseudogene. This CDR3 region has 18 residues. The CDR3 sequence is CASSKDQARQMPSYEQYF.

This chain joins TRBV12-3 or TRBV12-4 and TRBJ1-4. The CDR3 runs 14 residues. CDR3 residues: CASSLWGIDEELFF.

CDR3 sequence: CASSVAAGPNTEAFF. V usage is TRBV9 and J usage is TRBJ1-1. Germline V gene lookup returns CDR1 SGDLS and CDR2 YYNGEE. The CDR3 has 15 amino acids.

The rearrangement joins TRBV6-6 to TRBJ2-1; TCRdb's D gene call, TRBD2, goes unchecked for lack of DNA. The CDR3 is 13 residues long. Per the germline V gene, CDR1 is MNHNY and CDR2 is SVGAGI (reference sequence). The CDR3 loop is CASSDSSEGEQFF.

The rearrangement joins TRBV6-6 to TRBJ2-5. The CDR3 is 14 residues long. From germline, CDR1 is MNHNY and CDR2 SVGAGI (reference sequence). CDR3 amino acids: CASSYVRPQETQYF.

This chain connects TRBV29-1 to TRBJ1-1. This CDR3 contains 12 residues. Germline V CDR1 and CDR2: SQVTM, ANQGSEA. CDR3: CSVVGHNTEAFF.